The 21 T cell receptor beta chains below all came from one sample that was sequenced in a study of blood T cell repertoires in COVID-19 (dated by TCRdb to the early 2020s). The library relied on the immunoSEQ multiplex PCR assay. Here the immuneACCESS table is served through TCRdb, limited to in-frame sequences with V and J called. Missing clones are a known gap in these copies; in checked studies unresolved V genes cover under half, and the rest lacks a known reason. Counted in this sample were about 170,000 clones; about four fifths of them appeared once. Around 2.1% of the sample rests with the top ten. The sequenced sample consisted of peripheral blood. The receptors originated from an elderly woman with acute or convalescent COVID-19.

The chain has TRBV9 and TRBJ2-5; 11 bases match TRBD2. Germline CDR1 and CDR2: SGDLS and YYNGEE. V dropped 1 base and J dropped 5; count of bases not matched to a gene: 4. This CDR3 has 15 amino acids. As DNA, the CDR3 is TGTGCCAGCAGCGTACTAGCGGGGGGCCGTGAGACCCAGTACTTC. Its translation: CASSVLAGGRETQYF. The full variable domain, with the rest looked up from reference TRBV9 and TRBJ2-5, is DSGVTQTPKHLITATGQRVTLRCSPRSGDLSVYWYQQSLDQGLQFLIQYYNGEERAKGNILERFSAQQFPDLHSELNLSSLELGDSALYFCASSVLAGGRETQYFGPGTRLLVL.

This clone has just one count. The chain recombines TRBV3-1 (or the pseudogene TRBV3-2) with TRBJ1-6; TRBD1 matches 7 bases. The CDR3 sequence is 14 residues long. V shed 7 bases, J shed 13 bases, and the junction held 13 bases outside the gene matches. Germline assignment: CDR1 LGHDT and CDR2 YNNKEL (reference sequence). CDR3 coding DNA: TGTGCCAGCACCTCCAGCCGGACAGGATTCCCCCTCCACTTT. Translating it yields CASTSSRTGFPLHF.

This chain connects TRBV4-3 to TRBJ2-2; tentative D call: TRBD2 (5 bases). From germline, CDR1 is LGHNA and CDR2 YSLEER. CDR3 length equals 15 residues. V lost 0 bases and J 5 bases, leaving 10 bases between the germline ends. CDR3 protein: CASSQDPGVTGELFF. CDR3 nucleotides: TGCGCCAGCAGCCAAGATCCCGGGGTTACCGGGGAGCTGTTTTTT.

The rearrangement links TRBV19 to TRBJ1-5, with a weak D call TRBD1 (6 bases). CDR3 length: 14 residues. Germline V CDR1 and CDR2: LNHDA, SQIVND (reference sequence). Trimming removed 6 bases at V and 3 bases at J, with 12 bases between. The CDR3 region has the DNA TGTGCCAGTAGACCCGGACAGTTCAATCAGCCCCAGCATTTT. This translates into CASRPGQFNQPQHF.

The genes are TRBV5-4 and TRBJ2-7; TRBD2 is a possible D gene (6 bases). This CDR3 spans 15 amino acids. The V end lost 0 bases, the J end lost 0 bases, and 10 bases lay between the germline ends. CDR1 is SGHNT, CDR2 YYREEE, per germline (reference sequence). The CDR3 region is CASSLGAGSSYEQYF. The CDR3 DNA follows: TGTGCCAGCAGCTTGGGGGCGGGAAGCTCCTACGAGCAGTACTTC.

This chain uses TRBV28 with TRBJ1-5, with D possibly matching TRBD1 (6 bases). The CDR3 spans 15 residues. The germline V gene encodes CDR1 MDHEN and CDR2 SYDVKM. The V and J ends lost 7 bases and 5 bases respectively, with 18 bases between them. CDR3 region: CASTVDAGAHQPQHF. In nucleotides, the CDR3 is TGTGCCAGCACCGTGGATGCAGGGGCTCATCAGCCCCAGCATTTT.

The sample holds one count of this clone. J is TRBJ2-7 and V is TRBV4-1; 11 bases line up with TRBD2. The CDR3 is made up of 16 amino acids. J gave up 2 bases and V 1 base, and 4 bases lay outside the gene matches. Germline-derived CDR1 and CDR2 are MGHRA and YSYEKL. The CDR3 sequence: CASSQAPTSGAYEQYF. CDR3 nucleotide sequence: TGCGCCAGCAGCCAAGCTCCGACTAGCGGGGCCTACGAGCAGTACTTC.

The rearrangement uses TRBV3-1 (or the pseudogene TRBV3-2) and TRBJ2-3, with D perhaps matching TRBD1 (6 bases). CDR3 length: 13 amino acids. V lost 4 bases to trimming and J lost 5 bases, with 10 bases between them. Looked up from germline, CDR1 is LGHDT and CDR2 is YNNKEL (reference sequence). CDR3 loop: CASSLTGIDTQYF. Written as DNA, the CDR3 is TGTGCCAGCAGCCTTACAGGGATAGATACGCAGTATTTT.

This clone was found once. The chain employs TRBV11-3 and TRBJ2-5; tentative D call: TRBD1 (5 bases). This CDR3 comprises 13 residues. CDR1 and CDR2 (germline): SGHNT, YENEEA. Trimming shortened V by 1 base and J by 5 bases, and 8 bases separated the two germline ends. The CDR3: CASSLGYRETQYF. The CDR3 nucleotides are TGTGCCAGCAGCTTAGGTTACAGGGAGACCCAGTACTTC.

The rearrangement links TRBV7-2 to TRBJ2-3, with 7 bases lining up with TRBD2. This CDR3 is 16 amino acids long. Unmatched junction bases numbered 6, after V lost 1 base and J lost 2 bases. The germline CDR1 and CDR2 sequences are SGHTA and FQGNSA. The CDR3 loop is CASSLEGSGNTDTQYF. DNA for the CDR3: TGTGCCAGCAGCTTAGAGGGCAGCGGGAACACAGATACGCAGTATTTT.

This chain links TRBV4-3 with TRBJ2-5, with 11 bases lining up with TRBD2. The CDR3 is 13 residues long. From germline, CDR1 is LGHNA and CDR2 YSLEER. Germline trimming cut 4 bases from V and 7 bases from J; bases unmatched to any gene: 2. The chain's CDR3 is CASSLGLAGTQYF. CDR3 DNA sequence: TGCGCCAGCAGCCTTGGACTAGCGGGGACCCAGTACTTC.

Only a few counts were recorded for this clone. The rearrangement uses TRBV28 and TRBJ1-2, with 7 bases lining up with TRBD1. The CDR3 is 14 residues long. Germline CDR1 MDHEN, CDR2 SYDVKM. With 6 bases clipped from V and 8 bases from J, the junction kept 12 bases outside the gene matches. Here the CDR3 reads CASRTTGWVGGYTF. The CDR3 nucleotides read TGTGCCAGCAGGACGACAGGGTGGGTGGGAGGCTACACCTTC.

V gene TRBV9 combines with J gene TRBJ2-2; 8 nucleotides agree with TRBD2. The CDR3 is 15 residues long. The V gene end was trimmed by 4 bases and the J gene end by 4 bases; junction bases not matched to a gene: 6. CDR1 and CDR2 (germline): SGDLS, YYNGEE. Written as DNA, the CDR3 is TGTGCCAGCAGCAGACGACTAGCGATCACCGGGGAGCTGTTTTTT. It translates to CASSRRLAITGELFF.

The rearrangement links TRBV19 to TRBJ2-5, with 7 bases that match TRBD2. Per germline, CDR1 LNHDA and CDR2 SQIVND (reference sequence). The V segment lost 7 bases and the J segment 7 bases; nucleotides outside the gene matches: 15. This CDR3 has 15 amino acids. CDR3 sequence reads: CASTSGNGRGGTQYF. The CDR3 nucleotides read TGTGCCAGTACCAGCGGGAACGGCCGAGGTGGGACCCAGTACTTC.

This clone was found a few times. The V gene is TRBV3-1 (or the pseudogene TRBV3-2), the J gene TRBJ2-2; D possibly corresponds to TRBD2 (6 bases). Trimming took 3 bases from V and 5 from J, leaving 13 bases between them. Germline V gives CDR1 LGHDT, CDR2 YNNKEL (reference sequence). This CDR3 has 15 amino acids. The DNA for the CDR3 is TGTGCCAGCAGCCAGACTGGGGCGGGGACCGGGGAGCTGTTTTTT. Translating gives CASSQTGAGTGELFF.

The chain recombines TRBV5-1 with TRBJ2-5; TRBD2 agrees at 11 bases. The V gene end was trimmed by 2 bases and the J gene end by 1 base; junction bases not matched to a gene: 4. CDR1 SGHRS and CDR2 YFSETQ come from the germline V gene. The CDR3 loop spans 16 amino acids. The CDR3 bases are TGCGCCAGCAGCTTAGGACTAGCGGGCAGCCAAGAGACCCAGTACTTC. Amino acids: CASSLGLAGSQETQYF.

V gene TRBV19 combines with J gene TRBJ2-7, with D perhaps TRBD1 (5 bases). CDR3 length: 14 residues. Germline loops: CDR1 LNHDA, CDR2 SQIVND (reference sequence). The V and J ends lost 6 bases and 0 bases respectively, with 12 bases between them. The CDR3: CASSAPDTSYEQYF. The CDR3 bases are TGTGCCAGTAGCGCCCCGGACACCTCCTACGAGCAGTACTTC. The full variable domain, its missing parts supplied by reference TRBV19 and TRBJ2-7, is DGGITQSPKYLFRKEGQNVTLSCEQNLNHDAMYWYRQDPGQGLRLIYYSQIVNDFQKGDIAEGYSVSREKKESFPLTVTSAQKNPTAFYLCASSAPDTSYEQYFGPGTRLTVT.

The chain combines TRBV21-1 with TRBJ2-5; the DNA was not used to check the table's D call, TRBD1. TRBV21-1 is a pseudogene. This CDR3 has 20 amino acids. CDR3 region: CASSKVGTLIFQPKEETQYF. CDR3 nucleotide sequence: TGTGCCAGCAGCAAAGTAGGGACACTTATCTTCCAACCGAAGGAAGAGACCCAGTACTTC.

This sequence joins TRBV27 and TRBJ1-3, with 7 bases that match TRBD1. Trimming cost V 4 bases and J 3 bases; bases outside gene matches: 6. Germline lookup yields CDR1 MNHEY and CDR2 SMNVEV (reference sequence). This CDR3 has 15 residues. The CDR3 loop reads CASSSQYRGGNTIYF. The CDR3 bases are TGTGCCAGCAGTTCACAATACAGGGGTGGAAACACCATATATTTT.

The chain is built from TRBV30 and TRBJ1-3; 7 bases are a match to TRBD1. Germline V gene lookup returns CDR1 GTSNPN and CDR2 SVGIG (reference sequence). V lost 5 bases and J lost 0; bases outside the gene matches: 10. The CDR3 contains 16 residues. CDR3 in amino acids: CAWSRTGAFSGNTIYF. The CDR3 nucleotides are TGTGCCTGGTCTCGAACAGGGGCATTCTCTGGAAACACCATATATTTT. Complete variable domain (other parts from reference TRBV30 and TRBJ1-3): SQTIHQWPATLVQPVGSPLSLECTVEGTSNPNLYWYRQAAGRGLQLLFYSVGIGQISSEVPQNLSASRPQDRQFILSSKKLLLSDSGFYLCAWSRTGAFSGNTIYFGEGSWLTVV.

On this clone: The same CDR3 arises from other DNA sequences in this sample as well. For the CDR3, the DNA is TGCGCCAGCAGCTTGGGACAGGGCTACAATGAGCAGTTCTTC. Translated, it gives CASSLGQGYNEQFF. The chain joins TRBV5-1 to TRBJ2-1; 7 bases map to TRBD1. Germline V gene data show CDR1 as SGHRS and CDR2 as YFSETQ. The CDR3 is 14 amino acids. The V and J ends lost 0 bases and 3 bases, in that order; junction bases with no gene match: 0.